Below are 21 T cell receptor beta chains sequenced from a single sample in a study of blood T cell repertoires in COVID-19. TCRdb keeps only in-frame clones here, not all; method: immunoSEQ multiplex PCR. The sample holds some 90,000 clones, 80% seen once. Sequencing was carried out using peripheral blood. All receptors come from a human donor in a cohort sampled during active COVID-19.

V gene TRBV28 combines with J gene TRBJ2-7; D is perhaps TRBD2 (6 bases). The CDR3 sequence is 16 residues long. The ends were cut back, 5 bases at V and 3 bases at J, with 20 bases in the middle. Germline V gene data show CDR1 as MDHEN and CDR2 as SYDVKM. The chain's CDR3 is CASSPRRIAADYEQYF. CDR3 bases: TGTGCCAGCAGTCCTCGTCGGATAGCGGCAGACTACGAGCAGTACTTC.

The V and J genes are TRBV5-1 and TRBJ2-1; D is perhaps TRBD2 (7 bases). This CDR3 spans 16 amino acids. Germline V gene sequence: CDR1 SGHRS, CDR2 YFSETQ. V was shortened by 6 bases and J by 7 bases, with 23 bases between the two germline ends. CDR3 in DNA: TGCGCCAGCACCATTGGGGGGGCTATGGAGGATAATGAGCAGTTCTTC. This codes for CASTIGGAMEDNEQFF.

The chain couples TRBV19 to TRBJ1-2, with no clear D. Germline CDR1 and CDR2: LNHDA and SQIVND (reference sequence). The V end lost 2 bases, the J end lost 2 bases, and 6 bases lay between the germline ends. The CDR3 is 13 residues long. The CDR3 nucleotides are TGTGCCAGTAGTATAACACAGAACTATGGCTACACCTTC. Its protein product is CASSITQNYGYTF.

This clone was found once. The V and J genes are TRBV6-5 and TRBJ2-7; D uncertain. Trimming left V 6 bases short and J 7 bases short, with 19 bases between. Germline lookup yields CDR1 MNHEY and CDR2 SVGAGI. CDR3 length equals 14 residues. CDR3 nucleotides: TGTGCCAGCAGGGCGCCAGGTGTGAATCATGAGCAGTACTTC. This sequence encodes CASRAPGVNHEQYF.

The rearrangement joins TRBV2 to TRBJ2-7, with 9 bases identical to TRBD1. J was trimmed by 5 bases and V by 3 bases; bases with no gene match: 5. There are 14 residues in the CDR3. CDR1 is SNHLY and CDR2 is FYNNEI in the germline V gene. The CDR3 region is CASSDRTGVHEQYF. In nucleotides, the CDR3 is TGTGCCAGCAGTGATCGGACAGGGGTCCACGAGCAGTACTTC.

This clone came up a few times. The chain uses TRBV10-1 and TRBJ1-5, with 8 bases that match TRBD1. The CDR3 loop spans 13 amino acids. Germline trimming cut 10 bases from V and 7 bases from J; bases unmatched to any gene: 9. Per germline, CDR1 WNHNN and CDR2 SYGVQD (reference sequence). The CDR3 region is CATSSDRVQPQHF. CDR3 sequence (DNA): TGCGCCACCTCGTCGGACAGGGTCCAGCCCCAGCATTTT.

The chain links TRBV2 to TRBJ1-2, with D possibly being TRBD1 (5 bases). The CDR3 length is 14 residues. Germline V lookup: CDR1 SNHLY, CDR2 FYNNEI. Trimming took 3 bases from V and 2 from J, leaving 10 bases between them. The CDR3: CASSDQGRNYGYTF. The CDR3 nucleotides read TGTGCCAGCAGTGATCAGGGTCGAAACTATGGCTACACCTTC.

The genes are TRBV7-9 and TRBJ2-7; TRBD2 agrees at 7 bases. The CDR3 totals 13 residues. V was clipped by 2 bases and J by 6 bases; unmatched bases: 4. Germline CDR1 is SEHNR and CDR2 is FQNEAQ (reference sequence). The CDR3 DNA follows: TGTGCCAGCAGCTTATATTCGGGGGGCGAGCAGTACTTC. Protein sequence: CASSLYSGGEQYF.

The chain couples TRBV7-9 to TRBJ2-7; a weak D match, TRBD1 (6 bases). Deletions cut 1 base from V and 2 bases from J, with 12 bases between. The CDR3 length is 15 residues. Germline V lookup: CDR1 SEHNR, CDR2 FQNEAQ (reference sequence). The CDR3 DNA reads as TGTGCCAGCAGCTTAGTGGCAGGGGCTACCTACGAGCAGTACTTC. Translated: CASSLVAGATYEQYF.

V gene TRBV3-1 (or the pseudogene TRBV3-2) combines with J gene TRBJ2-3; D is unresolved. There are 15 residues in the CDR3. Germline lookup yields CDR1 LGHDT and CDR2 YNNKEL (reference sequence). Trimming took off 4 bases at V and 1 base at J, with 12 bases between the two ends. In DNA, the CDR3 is TGTGCCAGCAGCCCCGAAGCCTACCGCACAGATACGCAGTATTTT. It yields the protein CASSPEAYRTDTQYF.

This chain's CDR3 is CASSKTSGSSGANVLTF. The CDR3 nucleotides are TGTGCCAGCAGCAAGACTAGCGGGAGCTCTGGGGCCAACGTCCTGACTTTC. The chain links TRBV7-3 to TRBJ2-6, with 12 bases matching TRBD2. The CDR3 length is 17 residues. With 5 bases clipped from V and 0 bases from J, the junction kept 2 bases outside the gene matches. Germline V gives CDR1 SGHTA, CDR2 FQGTGA. Full variable domain (rest looked up from reference TRBV7-3 and TRBJ2-6): GAGVSQTPSNKVTEKGKYVELRCDPISGHTALYWYRQSLGQGPEFLIYFQGTGAADDSGLPNDRFFAVRPEGSVSTLKIQRTERGDSAVYLCASSKTSGSSGANVLTFGAGSRLTVL.

CDR3 coding DNA: TGTGCCAGCAGCCATCATGGACAGGGGAACACTGAAGCTTTCTTT. Translating gives CASSHHGQGNTEAFF. The chain couples TRBV3-1 (or the pseudogene TRBV3-2) to TRBJ1-1, with 8 positions matching TRBD1. The CDR3 has 15 amino acids. CDR1 is LGHDT and CDR2 is YNNKEL in the germline V gene (reference sequence). With 3 bases clipped from V and 1 base from J, the junction kept 4 bases outside the gene matches.

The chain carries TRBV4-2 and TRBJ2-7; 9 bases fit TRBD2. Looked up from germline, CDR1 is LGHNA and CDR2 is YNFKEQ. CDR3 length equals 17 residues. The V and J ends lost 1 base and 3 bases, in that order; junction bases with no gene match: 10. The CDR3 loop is CASSQARGAGGSYEQYF. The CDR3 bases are TGTGCCAGCAGCCAAGCGAGAGGGGCGGGGGGGAGCTACGAGCAGTACTTC.

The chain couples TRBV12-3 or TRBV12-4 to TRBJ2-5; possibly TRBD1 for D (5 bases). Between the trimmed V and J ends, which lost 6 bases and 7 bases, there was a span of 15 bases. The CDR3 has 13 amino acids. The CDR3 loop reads CASRQGLSTTQYF. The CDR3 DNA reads TGTGCCAGCAGGCAGGGCCTCAGTACGACCCAGTACTTC.

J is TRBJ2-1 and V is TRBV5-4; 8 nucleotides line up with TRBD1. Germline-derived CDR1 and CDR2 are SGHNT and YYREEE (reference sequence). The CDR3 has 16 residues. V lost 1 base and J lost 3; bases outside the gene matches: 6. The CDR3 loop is CASSLTQGAFYNEQFF. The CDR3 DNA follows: TGTGCCAGCAGCTTGACTCAGGGGGCCTTCTACAATGAGCAGTTCTTC.

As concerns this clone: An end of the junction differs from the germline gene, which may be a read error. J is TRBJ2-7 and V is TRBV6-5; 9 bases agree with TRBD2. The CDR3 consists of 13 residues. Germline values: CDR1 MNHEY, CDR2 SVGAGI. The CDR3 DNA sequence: TGTGCCAGCAGTTACGATGGTATTAGCGGGAGATTCTTC. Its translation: CASSYDGISGRFF.

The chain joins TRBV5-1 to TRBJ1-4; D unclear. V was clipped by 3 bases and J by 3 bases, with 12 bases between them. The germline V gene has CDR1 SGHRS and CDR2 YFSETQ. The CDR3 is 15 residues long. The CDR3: CASSYDSWANEKLFF. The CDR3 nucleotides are TGCGCCAGCAGCTACGACTCCTGGGCTAATGAAAAACTGTTTTTT.

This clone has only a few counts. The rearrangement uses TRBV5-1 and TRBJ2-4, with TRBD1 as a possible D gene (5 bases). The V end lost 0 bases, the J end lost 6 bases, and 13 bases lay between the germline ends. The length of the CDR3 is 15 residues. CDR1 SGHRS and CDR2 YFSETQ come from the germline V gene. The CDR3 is CASSLGGHTVNIQYF. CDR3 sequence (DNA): TGCGCCAGCAGCTTGGGGGGCCACACAGTAAACATTCAGTACTTC.

Here the CDR3 DNA reads TGTGCCAGCAGCAAGGGCGGTGACAGGGGGCAGGAGACCCAGTACTTC. Translation gives CASSKGGDRGQETQYF. The V gene is TRBV21-1, the J gene TRBJ2-5; the D segment call TRBD1 is taken from the table without a DNA check. TRBV21-1 is listed as a pseudogene. The CDR3 runs 16 residues.

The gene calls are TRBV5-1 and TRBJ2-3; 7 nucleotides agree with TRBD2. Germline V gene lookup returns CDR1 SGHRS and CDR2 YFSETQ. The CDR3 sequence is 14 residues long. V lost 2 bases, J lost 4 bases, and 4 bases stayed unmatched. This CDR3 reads CASSFGGSADTQYF. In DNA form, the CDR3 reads TGCGCCAGCAGCTTTGGCGGGAGCGCAGATACGCAGTATTTT.

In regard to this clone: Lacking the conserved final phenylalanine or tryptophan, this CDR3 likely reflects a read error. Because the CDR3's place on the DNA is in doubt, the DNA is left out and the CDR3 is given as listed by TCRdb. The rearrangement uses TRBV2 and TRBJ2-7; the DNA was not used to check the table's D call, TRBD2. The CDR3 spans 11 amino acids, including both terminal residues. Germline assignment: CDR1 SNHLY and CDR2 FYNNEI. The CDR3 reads CASHLGGRAGN.